This T cell receptor (beta chain) was found in a study of T cell repertoires in cytomegalovirus infection. MiXCR was run by TCRdb on the reads, yielding one entry per CDR3 protein. The sample holds a few hundred thousand distinct CDR3 sequences, 8% to 10% seen once. This clonotype showed up many times. CDR1 and CDR2 from the germline V gene are MGHRA and YSYEKL. V was cut by 1 base and J by 0 bases, with 21 bases left in between. The CDR3 contains 19 residues. This TCR came from a human donor in good health (CMV status not recorded). Some clones in this sample may be carry-over from other donors' samples. The chain uses TRBV4-1 and TRBJ1-1; no clear D. The sequenced material came from PBMCs. The CDR3 region is CASSQATRRVRSMNTEAFF. CDR3 nucleotides: TGCGCCAGCAGCCAAGCCACCCGGCGGGTCAGGAGCATGAACACTGAAGCTTTCTTT.